Listed below are T cell receptor beta chains from one sample, sequenced in a study of blood T cells in healthy people across ages. MiXCR, run by TCRdb on the 5' RACE reads, gives a single entry per CDR3 protein. The top ten hold around 2.1% of the sample, which has over 1,500,000 distinct CDR3 sequences, just under 50% seen once. The sample taken for sequencing was blood. The receptor set was obtained from a woman aged 40-49 years in good health. Each CDR3 is given with its conserved first and last residue. The order of the fields is V gene, clone size, J gene, D gene, CDR3 protein, CDR3 DNA. A D gene is named only where the DNA matches it firmly. Not every row has a clone size; where given, it reads once, few, many or a size class.

V: TRBV9
size: -
J: TRBJ1-2
D: -
CDR3: CASSPVLDLNYGYTF
DNA: TGTGCCAGCAGCCCCGTCCTGGACCTTAACTATGGCTACACCTTC

V: TRBV2
size: few
J: TRBJ2-1
D: -
CDR3: CAPTQGNEQFF
DNA: TGTGCCCCCACACAGGGCAATGAGCAGTTCTTC

V: TRBV11-2
size: -
J: TRBJ2-1
D: -
CDR3: CASSSDGAGEQFF
DNA: TGTGCCAGCAGCTCTGATGGGGCAGGGGAGCAGTTCTTC

V: TRBV7-2
size: many
J: TRBJ2-5
D: -
CDR3: CASSSLATQETQYF
DNA: TGTGCCAGCAGCTCCTTAGCGACCCAAGAGACCCAGTACTTC

V: TRBV7-3
size: -
J: TRBJ2-6
D: TRBD1
CDR3: CASSLTGQGVTSGANVLTF
DNA: TGTGCCAGCAGCTTAACAGGACAGGGCGTAACCTCTGGGGCCAACGTCCTGACTTTC

V: TRBV20-1
size: -
J: TRBJ2-3
D: -
CDR3: CSAAHTATDTQYF
DNA: TGCAGTGCTGCCCACACGGCGACAGATACGCAGTATTTT

V: TRBV7-9
size: -
J: TRBJ2-5
D: -
CDR3: CASSSFRTGSWEIQYF
DNA: TGTGCCAGCAGCTCCTTCCGAACAGGGTCCTGGGAGATCCAGTACTTC

V: TRBV5-1
size: few
J: TRBJ2-1
D: -
CDR3: CASSLEDSRDNEQFF
DNA: TGCGCCAGCAGCTTGGAGGACAGTCGTGACAATGAGCAGTTCTTC

V: TRBV2
size: -
J: TRBJ2-1
D: TRBD2
CDR3: CASRNTGLGNNEQFF
DNA: TGTGCCAGCAGGAACACGGGACTAGGGAACAATGAGCAGTTCTTC

V: TRBV7-8
size: -
J: TRBJ2-5
D: -
CDR3: CASSLEARVETQYF
DNA: TGTGCCAGCAGCTTAGAGGCCAGGGTGGAGACCCAGTACTTC

V: TRBV27
size: -
J: TRBJ2-7
D: TRBD2
CDR3: CASSLAASGGSYEQYF
DNA: TGTGCCAGCAGTTTAGCGGCTAGCGGGGGCTCCTACGAGCAGTACTTC

V: TRBV6-5
size: -
J: TRBJ2-1
D: TRBD2
CDR3: CASSSPGTNSYNEQFF
DNA: TGTGCCAGCAGTTCGCCCGGGACTAACTCCTACAATGAGCAGTTCTTC

V: TRBV20-1
size: -
J: TRBJ1-2
D: -
CDR3: CSAREQSSYGYTF
DNA: TGCAGTGCTAGAGAACAGTCTAGCTATGGCTACACCTTC

V: TRBV15
size: -
J: TRBJ2-7
D: -
CDR3: CATSRDAGGAYEQYF
DNA: TGTGCCACCAGCAGAGATGCCGGCGGAGCCTACGAGCAGTACTTC

V: TRBV7-2
size: few
J: TRBJ2-7
D: TRBD2
CDR3: CASSRRGAQSYEQYF
DNA: TGTGCCAGCAGCAGGCGGGGGGCCCAGTCCTACGAGCAGTACTTC